This note documents a single T cell receptor beta chain sequence. The CDR3 extends over 16 amino acids. Germline CDR1 reads MDHEN; CDR2 reads SYDVKM. The V segment lost 6 bases and the J segment 4 bases; nucleotides outside the gene matches: 6. This specimen comes from a study of cytomegalovirus exposure and HLA in healthy donors. 13 Jbeta primers and 60 Vbeta primers were used for the PCR. Clones were sequenced by immunoSEQ multiplex PCR, and TCRdb holds only the in-frame ones, with some missing. The sample includes approximately 220,000 clones, about 79% seen only once; the top ten take 1.5% to 2%. Sequencing was carried out using PBMCs. The chain uses TRBV28 and TRBJ2-2, with TRBD2 identical over 12 bases. This clonotype originated in a male donor in good health and CMV-seronegative. CDR3 protein: CASRWTSGIPTGELFF. As DNA, the CDR3 is TGTGCCAGCAGATGGACTAGCGGGATACCCACCGGGGAGCTGTTTTTT.